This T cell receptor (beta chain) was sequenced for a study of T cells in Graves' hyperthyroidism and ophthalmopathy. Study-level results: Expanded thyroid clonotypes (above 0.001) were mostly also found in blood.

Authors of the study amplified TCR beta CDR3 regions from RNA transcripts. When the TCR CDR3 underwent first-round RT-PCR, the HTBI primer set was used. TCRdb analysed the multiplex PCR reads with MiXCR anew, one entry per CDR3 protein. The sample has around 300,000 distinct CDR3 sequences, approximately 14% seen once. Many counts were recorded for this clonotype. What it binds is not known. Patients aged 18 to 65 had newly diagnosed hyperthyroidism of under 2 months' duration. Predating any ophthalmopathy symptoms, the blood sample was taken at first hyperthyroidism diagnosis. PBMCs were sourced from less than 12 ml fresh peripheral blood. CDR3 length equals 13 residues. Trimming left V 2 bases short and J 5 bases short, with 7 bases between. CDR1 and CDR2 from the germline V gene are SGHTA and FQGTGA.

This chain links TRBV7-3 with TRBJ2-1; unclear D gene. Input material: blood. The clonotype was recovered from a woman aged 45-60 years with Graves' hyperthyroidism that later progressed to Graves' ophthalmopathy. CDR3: CASSLLVHNEQFF. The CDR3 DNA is TGTGCCAGCAGCTTATTAGTCCACAATGAGCAGTTCTTC.